The 14 T cell receptor beta chains presented below share a single source sample, sequenced in a study of cytomegalovirus exposure and HLA in healthy donors. Vbeta (60) and Jbeta (13) primers were used in the PCR. TCRdb's table, derived via immunoSEQ multiplex PCR, lists solely in-frame clones and lacks some. The sample shows some 130,000 clones, about 77% of them seen only once. The sequenced material came from PBMCs. The receptors were gathered from a woman aged 40 to 50 in good health and CMV-seronegative.

This clone was counted a single time. The rearrangement joins TRBV5-1 to TRBJ2-1, with a possible D match to TRBD2 (6 bases). The CDR3 has 14 amino acids. Germline CDR1 is SGHRS and CDR2 is YFSETQ. Trimming shortened V by 4 bases and J by 10 bases, and 18 bases separated the two germline ends. This CDR3 reads CASSITGGTDEQFF. As DNA, the CDR3 is TGCGCCAGCAGCATCACCGGTGGGACTGACGAGCAGTTCTTC.

CDR3: CASSSRGKENGYTF. The CDR3 DNA reads as TGTGCCAGTAGTTCCAGGGGGAAGGAAAATGGCTACACCTTC. This sequence joins TRBV19 and TRBJ1-2, with TRBD1 identical over 7 bases. V lost 5 bases to trimming and J lost 6 bases; unmatched junction nucleotides: 9. The CDR3 has 14 residues. Germline CDR1 is LNHDA and CDR2 is SQIVND (reference sequence).

The rearrangement links TRBV6-1 to TRBJ2-7; 12 nucleotides line up with TRBD2. V shed 7 bases and J 3 bases; nucleotides not matched to a gene: 1. The CDR3 is 13 amino acids. CDR1 and CDR2 from the germline V gene are MNHNS and SASEGT. CDR3 bases: TGTGCCAGCAAACTAGCGGGGGGCTACGAGCAGTACTTC. Translated, it gives CASKLAGGYEQYF.

The rearrangement links TRBV15 to TRBJ2-5; the D is unclear. The CDR3 runs 16 residues. The germline gives CDR1 LNHNV, CDR2 YYDKDF (reference sequence). V was pared by 0 bases and J by 2 bases, with 13 bases between. CDR3 coding DNA: TGTGCCACCAGCAGAGACAATCGCGCAACTCAAGAGACCCAGTACTTC. Translated: CATSRDNRATQETQYF.

The chain carries TRBV5-6 and TRBJ1-5, with TRBD1 matching 12 bases. Germline assignment: CDR1 SGHDT and CDR2 YYEEEE. The length of the CDR3 is 19 residues. Trimming cost V 4 bases and J 4 bases; bases outside gene matches: 15. The DNA for the CDR3 is TGTGCCAGCAGCCTCAACGGGGACAGGGGGCATAAGGGGAATCAGCCCCAGCATTTT. This gives the protein CASSLNGDRGHKGNQPQHF.

V and J are TRBV4-3 and TRBJ2-5; possible D gene TRBD1, 8 bases. Germline loops: CDR1 LGHNA, CDR2 YSLEER. The CDR3 is made up of 18 amino acids. Trimming shortened V by 2 bases and J by 2 bases, and 21 bases separated the two germline ends. The CDR3 protein is CASSQYRGGGLGQETQYF. DNA for the CDR3: TGCGCCAGCAGCCAATACAGGGGGGGTGGACTGGGACAAGAGACCCAGTACTTC.

The chain employs TRBV4-1 and TRBJ1-1, with no clear D. Trimming pared 1 base from V and 0 bases from J, leaving 3 bases between. Germline V gene data show CDR1 as MGHRA and CDR2 as YSYEKL. There are 13 residues in the CDR3. CDR3 protein: CASSQAVNTEAFF. As DNA, the CDR3 is TGCGCCAGCAGCCAAGCAGTGAACACTGAAGCTTTCTTT.

The CDR3 nucleotides read TGCGCCAGCAGCCCCCGGTCATTAGGACAGGGAGAAGTGGAGACCCAGTACTTC. Translated: CASSPRSLGQGEVETQYF. The chain combines TRBV4-3 with TRBJ2-5; TRBD1 matches 8 bases. Germline lookup yields CDR1 LGHNA and CDR2 YSLEER. V shed 4 bases and J 5 bases; nucleotides not matched to a gene: 18. CDR3 length: 18 amino acids.

The chain links TRBV19 to TRBJ1-5; TRBD1 matches 8 bases. This CDR3 contains 15 residues. The V segment lost 4 bases and the J segment 0 bases; nucleotides outside the gene matches: 2. Germline CDR1 is LNHDA and CDR2 is SQIVND (reference sequence). The CDR3 spells CASSTGQASNQPQHF. CDR3 in DNA: TGTGCCAGTAGTACGGGACAGGCTAGCAATCAGCCCCAGCATTTT.

The V call is TRBV5-1, the J call TRBJ1-6; 10 nucleotides match TRBD1. The CDR3 extends over 16 amino acids. Germline loops: CDR1 SGHRS, CDR2 YFSETQ. Trimming took 3 bases from V and 9 from J; bases not matched to a gene: 9. The CDR3 spells CASSSRDRGSGSPLHF. The CDR3, as DNA: TGCGCCAGCAGCTCCCGGGACAGGGGATCCGGTTCACCCCTCCACTTT.

This chain links TRBV19 with TRBJ2-7, with D possibly matching TRBD1 (5 bases). The V end lost 3 bases, the J end lost 3 bases, and 12 bases lay between the germline ends. Germline-derived CDR1 and CDR2 are LNHDA and SQIVND (reference sequence). CDR3 length equals 14 residues. CDR3 nucleotide sequence: TGTGCCAGTAGTATCGACAGATCCGTCTACGAGCAGTACTTC. Residues: CASSIDRSVYEQYF.

This clone was detected only a few times. The chain carries TRBV29-1 and TRBJ1-3, with TRBD1 matching 8 bases. The CDR3 sequence is 15 residues long. Germline assignment: CDR1 SQVTM and CDR2 ANQGSEA. The ends lost 7 bases at V and 0 bases at J; junction bases unmatched: 8. The CDR3 DNA sequence: TGCAGCGCAAGGACAGGGATTAACTCTGGAAACACCATATATTTT. Translation: CSARTGINSGNTIYF.

J is TRBJ2-2 and V is TRBV28, with a tentative D call TRBD1 (6 bases). There are 15 residues in the CDR3. Between the trimmed V and J ends, which lost 3 bases and 0 bases, there was a span of 8 bases. Germline V lookup: CDR1 MDHEN, CDR2 SYDVKM. The CDR3 nucleotides are TGTGCCAGCAGTTTGGACAGCCCGAACACCGGGGAGCTGTTTTTT. Protein sequence: CASSLDSPNTGELFF.

The chain is built from TRBV5-4 and TRBJ2-3; D is possibly TRBD2 (6 bases). The germline V and J ends were trimmed by 4 bases and 3 bases, with 15 bases remaining between them. CDR1 is SGHNT and CDR2 is YYREEE in the germline V gene (reference sequence). This CDR3 region has 15 residues. The CDR3 DNA is TGTGCCAGCAGCACCCCGGGACTGGTGACAGATACGCAGTATTTT. Protein: CASSTPGLVTDTQYF.